This entry lists 14 T cell receptor beta chains sequenced from one sample in a study of T cell responses to AZD1222 COVID-19 vaccine. This table comes from immunoSEQ multiplex PCR, and its TCRdb copy is limited to in-frame clones, with some not included. The sample shows about 130,000 clones, around 92% of them seen only once. Specimen: peripheral blood, collected on day 0 of AZD1222 vaccination. The source is an adult in good health.

The V and J genes are TRBV27 and TRBJ2-3; D is unclear. Trimming left V 0 bases short and J 0 bases short, with 16 bases between. The CDR3 runs to 18 residues. CDR1 is MNHEY, CDR2 SMNVEV, per germline (reference sequence). CDR3 bases: TGTGCCAGCAGTTTATCCACAGTATCCCCCCTTAGCACAGATACGCAGTATTTT. It translates to CASSLSTVSPLSTDTQYF.

V usage is TRBV3-1 (or the pseudogene TRBV3-2) and J usage is TRBJ1-1, with a tentative D call TRBD1 (6 bases). Germline loops: CDR1 LGHDT, CDR2 YNNKEL (reference sequence). The CDR3 is 16 amino acids. The V and J ends lost 4 bases and 6 bases respectively, with 21 bases between them. The CDR3 protein is CASSLTPMTEGAEAFF. The CDR3 region has the DNA TGTGCCAGCAGCCTTACACCTATGACAGAGGGGGCTGAAGCTTTCTTT.

The chain carries TRBV10-2 and TRBJ1-4, with 8 bases that match TRBD1. This CDR3 is built from 20 residues. V shed 4 bases, J shed 4 bases, and the junction held 20 bases outside the gene matches. In germline, CDR1 is WSHSY, CDR2 SAAADI. CDR3 DNA: TGCGCCAGCAGTGCCCCGACCGGGACAGGTGGGGGTTCGGGTAATGAAAAACTGTTTTTT. Its protein product is CASSAPTGTGGGSGNEKLFF.

This clone was counted once. This sequence joins TRBV27 and TRBJ1-1; D might be TRBD1 (5 bases). Germline-derived CDR1 and CDR2 are MNHEY and SMNVEV (reference sequence). Trimming left V 10 bases short and J 3 bases short, with 15 bases between. This CDR3 spans 13 amino acids. The CDR3 nucleotides read TGTGCCACCTCAGGGAGACCGGACACTGAAGCTTTCTTT. This sequence encodes CATSGRPDTEAFF.

The chain carries TRBV2 and TRBJ1-5; D is perhaps TRBD1 (5 bases). This CDR3 has 15 amino acids. Deletions cut 4 bases from V and 2 bases from J, with 12 bases between. The germline CDR1 and CDR2 sequences are SNHLY and FYNNEI. CDR3 residues: CASSAGIRGNQPQHF. DNA for the CDR3: TGTGCCAGCAGTGCAGGGATTCGTGGCAATCAGCCCCAGCATTTT.

The chain couples TRBV28 to TRBJ2-1; 7 bases are shared with TRBD2. The CDR3 is 15 amino acids. The V segment lost 6 bases and the J segment 3 bases; nucleotides outside the gene matches: 8. Germline V gene data show CDR1 as MDHEN and CDR2 as SYDVKM. CDR3 DNA: TGTGCCAGCAGGTCTACTAGCGATAGCTACAATGAGCAGTTCTTC. Translated, it gives CASRSTSDSYNEQFF.

The CDR3 protein is CASSLRRTSGRGETQYF. In DNA form, the CDR3 reads TGTGCCAGCAGTTTGCGGAGGACTAGCGGGAGGGGAGAGACCCAGTACTTC. V usage is TRBV6-2 or TRBV6-3 and J usage is TRBJ2-5, with 15 bases aligning to TRBD2. This CDR3 region has 17 residues. Germline loops: CDR1 MNHEY, CDR2 SVGEGT. J was trimmed by 4 bases and V by 4 bases; bases with no gene match: 7.

About this clone: At the DNA level, this CDR3 is encoded by other sequences in the same sample as well. The rearrangement uses TRBV28 and TRBJ2-5, with D hard to call. V was clipped by 3 bases and J by 5 bases, with 4 bases between them. Germline V gene lookup returns CDR1 MDHEN and CDR2 SYDVKM. The CDR3 sequence is 11 residues long. In DNA, the CDR3 is TGTGCCAGCAGTTTGCGGGAGACCCAGTACTTC. Protein sequence: CASSLRETQYF.

This clone ranks as medium-sized. The rearrangement uses TRBV6-1 and TRBJ2-3, with a possible D match to TRBD1 (6 bases). The CDR3 spans 15 residues. V lost 2 bases and J 3 bases, leaving 12 bases between the germline ends. The V gene's germline CDR1 is MNHNS and CDR2 SASEGT. The CDR3 DNA sequence: TGTGCCAGCAGTGAACTCAGGGGTGCTACAGATACGCAGTATTTT. Protein product: CASSELRGATDTQYF.

CDR3 DNA: TGTGCCAGCAGTTTTAATGAAAGGACCGGGGAGCTGTTTTTT. Translation: CASSFNERTGELFF. The chain is built from TRBV27 and TRBJ2-2; no definite D call. V lost 3 bases and J lost 5, with 10 bases in between. Germline V lookup: CDR1 MNHEY, CDR2 SMNVEV (reference sequence). The CDR3 covers 14 residues.

The J gene is TRBJ1-2, the V gene TRBV19; unclear D gene. From germline, CDR1 is LNHDA and CDR2 SQIVND (reference sequence). This CDR3 has 12 amino acids. V lost 7 bases, J lost 7 bases, and 13 bases lay in between. The CDR3 sequence is CASKEGESGYTF. As DNA, the CDR3 is TGTGCCAGTAAAGAGGGAGAAAGTGGCTACACCTTC.

This chain connects TRBV9 to TRBJ2-2; 14 nucleotides agree with TRBD2. Germline values: CDR1 SGDLS, CDR2 YYNGEE. V trimming: 4 bases; J trimming: 3 bases; junction bases outside the gene matches: 8. This CDR3 has 18 residues. The CDR3 sequence is CASSSGTSGSVYTGELFF. The CDR3, as DNA: TGTGCCAGCAGCTCCGGGACTAGCGGGAGTGTGTACACCGGGGAGCTGTTTTTT.

For the CDR3, the DNA is TGTGCCAGCGGGACCGCCGAGGGAGAGACCCAGTACTTC. Translating gives CASGTAEGETQYF. The gene calls are TRBV10-3 and TRBJ2-5; D might be TRBD2 (6 bases). Looked up from germline, CDR1 is ENHRY and CDR2 is SYGVKD. Between the trimmed V and J ends, which lost 10 bases and 4 bases, there was a span of 16 bases. The CDR3 consists of 13 residues.

The chain employs TRBV3-1 (or the pseudogene TRBV3-2) and TRBJ2-1; D remains unclear. The CDR3 has 14 residues. Per germline, CDR1 LGHDT and CDR2 YNNKEL (reference sequence). Trimming removed 7 bases from V and 3 bases from J, with 13 bases in between. For the CDR3, the DNA is TGTGCCAGCAATTCAGGTTTATTCTACAATGAGCAGTTCTTC. Translating it yields CASNSGLFYNEQFF.